A selection of T cell receptor beta chains follows, all from one sample in a study of blood T cells in healthy people across ages. TCRdb fed the 5' RACE reads into MiXCR, producing one record per CDR3 protein. Here the sample spans 600,000 to 900,000 distinct CDR3 sequences, roughly 24% being singletons. A further study also used this sample, focusing on T cells of mothers and their children.

What was sequenced was blood. The receptors derive from a boy aged 5-17 years in good health. CDR3s leave out the opening cysteine and the closing phenylalanine or tryptophan. The order of the fields is J gene, V gene, CDR3 protein.

>TRBJ2-3|TRBV7-2
ASSLNSPPSDTQY
>-|TRBV4-2
ASSQEGESDLGQF
>TRBJ2-4|TRBV4-1
ASNPTGEIAKNIQY
>TRBJ1-5|TRBV12-3/TRBV12-4
ASSGTGKGSQPQH
>-|TRBV7-9
ASSPPQRTGQSYEQY
>TRBJ2-7|TRBV6-1
ASTGLAAYEQY
>TRBJ2-1|TRBV5-1
ASSLSLNNEQF
>TRBJ1-2|TRBV27
ASSYRPDRRNGYT
>TRBJ2-3|TRBV7-9
ASPGETSVTDTQY
>TRBJ2-1|TRBV12-3/TRBV12-4
ASSPSVHGQF
>TRBJ2-5|TRBV20-1
SASGPSQETQY